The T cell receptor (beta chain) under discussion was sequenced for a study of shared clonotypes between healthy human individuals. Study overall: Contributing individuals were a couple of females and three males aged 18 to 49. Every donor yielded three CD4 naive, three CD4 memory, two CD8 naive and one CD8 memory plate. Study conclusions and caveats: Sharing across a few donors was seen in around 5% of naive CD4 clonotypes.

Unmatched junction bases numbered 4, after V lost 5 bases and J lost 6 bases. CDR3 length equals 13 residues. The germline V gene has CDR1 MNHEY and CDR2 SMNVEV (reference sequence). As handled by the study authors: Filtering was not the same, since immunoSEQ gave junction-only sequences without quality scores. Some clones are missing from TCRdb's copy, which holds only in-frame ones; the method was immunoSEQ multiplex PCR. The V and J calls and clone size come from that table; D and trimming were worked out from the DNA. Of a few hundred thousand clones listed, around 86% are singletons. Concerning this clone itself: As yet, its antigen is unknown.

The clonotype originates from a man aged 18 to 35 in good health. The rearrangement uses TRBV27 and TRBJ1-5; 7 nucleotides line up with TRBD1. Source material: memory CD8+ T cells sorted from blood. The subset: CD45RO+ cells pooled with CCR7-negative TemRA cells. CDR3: CASSLTGTQPQHF. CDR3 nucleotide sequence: TGTGCCAGCAGTCTGACAGGGACTCAGCCCCAGCATTTT.